This T cell receptor (beta chain) originates from a study of blood T cell repertoires in COVID-19. Study as a whole: From the United States, Italy and Spain came samples of acute and convalescent COVID-19.

V shed 5 bases and J shed 2 bases, with 16 bases lying between them. Germline V lookup: CDR1 KGHSH, CDR2 LQKENI. The CDR3 has 16 amino acids. Authors' processing steps: Reference gene primer amplification gave nucleated cell count estimates. Profiled with immunoSEQ multiplex PCR; TCRdb holds only in-frame clones, not every one. The V and J calls and clone size are taken from that table; D and trimming were inferred from the DNA. The data hold around 300,000 clones, with about 86% observed a single time. The sequence was collected from a man aged 30 to 45 with active or convalescent COVID-19. V is TRBV18 and J is TRBJ1-3; maybe TRBD1 (6 bases). The sequenced sample consisted of peripheral blood. As DNA, the CDR3 is TGTGCCAGCTCATCCCCGGGACATTTTACTGGAAACACCATATATTTT. Translating gives CASSSPGHFTGNTIYF.